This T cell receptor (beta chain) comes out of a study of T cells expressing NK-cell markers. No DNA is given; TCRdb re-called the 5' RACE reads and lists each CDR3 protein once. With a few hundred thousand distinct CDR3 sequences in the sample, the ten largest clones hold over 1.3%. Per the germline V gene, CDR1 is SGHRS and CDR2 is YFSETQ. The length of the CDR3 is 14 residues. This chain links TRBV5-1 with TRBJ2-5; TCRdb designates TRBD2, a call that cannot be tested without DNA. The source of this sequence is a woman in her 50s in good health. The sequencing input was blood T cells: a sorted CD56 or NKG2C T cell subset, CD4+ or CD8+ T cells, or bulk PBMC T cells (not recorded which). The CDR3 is CASSLGTNSKTQYF.